These 20 T cell receptor beta chains came from one sample sequenced in a study of PD-L1 blockade in urothelial cancer. Stated time point: pretreatment peripheral blood. TCRdb's table, derived via immunoSEQ multiplex PCR, lists solely in-frame clones and lacks some. The sample records some 50,000 clones, roughly 87% being singletons. Specimen: PBMCs, collected around atezolizumab (anti-PD-L1) treatment. The receptors derive from a woman in her fifties or sixties with urothelial cancer.

The count of this clone is one. The chain recombines TRBV7-3 with TRBJ2-3; D is undetermined. Germline lookup yields CDR1 SGHTA and CDR2 FQGTGA. Trimming cost V 5 bases and J 0 bases, with 12 bases left between them. There are 15 residues in the CDR3. The CDR3 DNA follows: TGTGCCAGCAGCCCCTATTCCTCTAGCACAGATACGCAGTATTTT. Translation gives CASSPYSSSTDTQYF.

The rearrangement joins TRBV4-2 to TRBJ2-3, with D possibly being TRBD2 (5 bases). Germline V gene lookup returns CDR1 LGHNA and CDR2 YNFKEQ. The V end lost 0 bases, the J end lost 5 bases, and 9 bases lay between the germline ends. The CDR3 length is 14 residues. As DNA, the CDR3 is TGTGCCAGCAGCCAAGATTACGGAGGAGATACGCAGTATTTT. Translation: CASSQDYGGDTQYF.

The DNA for the CDR3 is TGTGCCAGCAGTTTATTGTCGCGGACAGATACGCAGTATTTT. Residues: CASSLLSRTDTQYF. The J gene is TRBJ2-3, the V gene TRBV27; D remains ambiguous. The germline V and J ends were trimmed by 1 base and 3 bases, with 8 bases remaining between them. The CDR3 runs to 14 residues. The germline V gene has CDR1 MNHEY and CDR2 SMNVEV (reference sequence).

The J gene is TRBJ2-1, the V gene TRBV6-5; D is unresolved. This CDR3 spans 15 amino acids. Trimming removed 0 bases at V and 4 bases at J, with 10 bases between. Germline V gene lookup returns CDR1 MNHEY and CDR2 SVGAGI. CDR3 residues: CASSYSVLTYNEQFF. CDR3 bases: TGTGCCAGCAGTTACTCGGTACTAACTTACAATGAGCAGTTCTTC.

CDR3 coding DNA: TGTGCCAGCAGCCAAGAGGCCCTGACTGAGAACACCATATATTTT. It is translated as CASSQEALTENTIYF. The genes are TRBV14 and TRBJ1-3, with D hard to call. V lost 0 bases to trimming and J lost 7 bases, with 13 bases between them. This CDR3 is built from 15 residues. Germline V gene sequence: CDR1 SGHDN, CDR2 FVKESK.

The chain carries TRBV4-3 and TRBJ1-3, with a tentative D call TRBD1 (6 bases). The CDR3 covers 16 residues. Germline V lookup: CDR1 LGHNA, CDR2 YSLEER. The germline V and J ends were trimmed by 1 base and 0 bases, with 10 bases remaining between them. The CDR3 region has the DNA TGCGCCAGCAGCCAAGCTACAGGGACCTCTGGAAACACCATATATTTT. It codes for CASSQATGTSGNTIYF.

This sequence joins TRBV27 and TRBJ1-2; 8 bases match TRBD1. CDR1 MNHEY and CDR2 SMNVEV come from the germline V gene (reference sequence). J gave up 3 bases and V 5 bases, and 8 bases lay outside the gene matches. The CDR3 sequence is 15 residues long. The DNA of the CDR3 is TGTGCCAGCAGTCCCACCGGACAGGGCTACTATGGCTACACCTTC. Protein product: CASSPTGQGYYGYTF.

The chain employs TRBV11-2 and TRBJ2-1, with a weak D call TRBD2 (5 bases). The CDR3 runs 13 residues. From germline, CDR1 is SGHAT and CDR2 FQNNGV. Trimming took 6 bases from V and 9 from J, leaving 15 bases between them. CDR3 sequence: CASSIKTIREQFF. For the CDR3, the DNA is TGTGCCAGCAGTATAAAGACTATCCGTGAGCAGTTCTTC.

The chain uses TRBV4-1 and TRBJ2-4; 8 nucleotides agree with TRBD1. Trimming took 0 bases from V and 6 from J; bases not matched to a gene: 7. Germline V gene lookup returns CDR1 MGHRA and CDR2 YSYEKL. This CDR3 has 16 residues. The CDR3 DNA sequence: TGCGCCAGCAGCCAAGAGGAAACAGGGGGTAGAAACATTCAGTACTTC. Its protein is CASSQEETGGRNIQYF.

The chain employs TRBV27 and TRBJ2-4; D might be TRBD2 (6 bases). CDR1 is MNHEY and CDR2 is SMNVEV in the germline V gene (reference sequence). The CDR3 covers 18 residues. Deletions cut 4 bases from V and 0 bases from J, with 19 bases between. DNA of the CDR3: TGTGCCAGCAGTTCGGTTGGGGACTGGGGACGAGCCAAAAACATTCAGTACTTC. It codes for CASSSVGDWGRAKNIQYF.

This clone has just one count. The CDR3 sequence is CASSFYGRDNEQFF. DNA of the CDR3: TGTGCCAGCAGCTTTTACGGGCGGGACAATGAGCAGTTCTTC. The chain uses TRBV7-7 and TRBJ2-1; TRBD2 might be the D (5 bases). V lost 3 bases and J 5 bases, leaving 11 bases between the germline ends. This CDR3 comprises 14 residues. Germline loops: CDR1 SSHAT, CDR2 FNYEAQ (reference sequence).

The table lists this clone with a few counts. This chain links TRBV12-5 with TRBJ2-3; D gene ambiguous. Germline V lookup: CDR1 LGHNT, CDR2 FRNRAP. V shed 4 bases and J shed 4 bases, with 9 bases lying between them. The CDR3 runs to 13 residues. CDR3 in amino acids: CASGSPGADTQYF. The CDR3 DNA is TGTGCTAGTGGTTCGCCAGGTGCAGATACGCAGTATTTT. The full variable domain, completed using reference TRBV12-5 and TRBJ2-3, is DARVTQTPRHKVTEMGQEVTMRCQPILGHNTVFWYRQTMMQGLELLAYFRNRAPLDDSGMPKDRFSAEMPDATLATLKIQPSEPRDSAVYFCASGSPGADTQYFGPGTRLTVL.

The chain couples TRBV28 to TRBJ1-1; possibly TRBD1 for D (5 bases). Per germline, CDR1 MDHEN and CDR2 SYDVKM. This CDR3 has 13 residues. The V and J ends lost 10 bases and 4 bases respectively, with 16 bases between them. DNA for the CDR3: TGTGCCACATCAGTGGGGCTCGTCACTGAAGCTTTCTTT. It encodes CATSVGLVTEAFF.

The chain combines TRBV6-1 with TRBJ1-5; possible D gene TRBD1, 5 bases. Trimming removed 2 bases at V and 11 bases at J, with 7 bases between. The CDR3 has 11 residues. Per germline, CDR1 MNHNS and CDR2 SASEGT. CDR3: CASSEKGAQHF. Here the CDR3 DNA reads TGTGCCAGCAGTGAAAAAGGGGCCCAGCATTTT.

The chain has TRBV18 and TRBJ2-2, with TRBD1 identical over 9 bases. The junction had 7 bases not matched to a gene; V was cut back by 5 bases and J by 3 bases. Germline V gives CDR1 KGHSH, CDR2 LQKENI. The CDR3 contains 16 residues. The CDR3 loop is CASSAGTGTHTGELFF. The CDR3, as DNA: TGTGCCAGCTCAGCCGGGACAGGGACACACACCGGGGAGCTGTTTTTT.

The V gene is TRBV19, the J gene TRBJ1-2, with no clear D. Trimming removed 5 bases at V and 0 bases at J, with 19 bases between. Germline V gene lookup returns CDR1 LNHDA and CDR2 SQIVND (reference sequence). The CDR3 is made up of 17 amino acids. CDR3: CASSPPLGSWTNYGYTF. The CDR3 DNA sequence: TGTGCCAGTAGTCCCCCACTAGGCAGTTGGACTAACTATGGCTACACCTTC.

The chain is built from TRBV15 and TRBJ1-1; 7 nucleotides match TRBD1. V lost 3 bases, J lost 1 base, and 2 bases stayed unmatched. This CDR3 spans 14 amino acids. The germline CDR1 and CDR2 sequences are LNHNV and YYDKDF (reference sequence). CDR3 loop: CATSRGQSNTEAFF. The CDR3 DNA reads TGTGCCACCAGCAGGGGACAGTCGAACACTGAAGCTTTCTTT.

The chain uses TRBV12-5 and TRBJ1-1; D is possibly TRBD1 (5 bases). This CDR3 has 13 amino acids. Trimming removed 7 bases from V and 0 bases from J, with 9 bases in between. CDR1 and CDR2 (germline): LGHNT, FRNRAP. CDR3 amino acids: CASARQMNTEAFF. The DNA for the CDR3 is TGTGCTAGTGCCCGACAGATGAACACTGAAGCTTTCTTT.

The chain is built from TRBV5-8 and TRBJ1-2, with D hard to call. The CDR3 is made up of 16 amino acids. V shed 1 base and J shed 4 bases, with 17 bases lying between them. Germline V lookup: CDR1 SGHTS, CDR2 YDEGEE. The CDR3 protein is CASSLNRGYLSYGYTF. The DNA for the CDR3 is TGTGCCAGCAGCTTGAATCGAGGGTATCTATCCTATGGCTACACCTTC.

The J gene is TRBJ2-1, the V gene TRBV7-3; TRBD2 might be the D (7 bases). V was trimmed by 4 bases and J by 4 bases, leaving 14 bases between them. Germline values: CDR1 SGHTA, CDR2 FQGTGA. The CDR3 is 15 amino acids. CDR3 DNA: TGTGCCAGCAGCTCATTGGGGGGGCCGTACAATGAGCAGTTCTTC. Its translation: CASSSLGGPYNEQFF.